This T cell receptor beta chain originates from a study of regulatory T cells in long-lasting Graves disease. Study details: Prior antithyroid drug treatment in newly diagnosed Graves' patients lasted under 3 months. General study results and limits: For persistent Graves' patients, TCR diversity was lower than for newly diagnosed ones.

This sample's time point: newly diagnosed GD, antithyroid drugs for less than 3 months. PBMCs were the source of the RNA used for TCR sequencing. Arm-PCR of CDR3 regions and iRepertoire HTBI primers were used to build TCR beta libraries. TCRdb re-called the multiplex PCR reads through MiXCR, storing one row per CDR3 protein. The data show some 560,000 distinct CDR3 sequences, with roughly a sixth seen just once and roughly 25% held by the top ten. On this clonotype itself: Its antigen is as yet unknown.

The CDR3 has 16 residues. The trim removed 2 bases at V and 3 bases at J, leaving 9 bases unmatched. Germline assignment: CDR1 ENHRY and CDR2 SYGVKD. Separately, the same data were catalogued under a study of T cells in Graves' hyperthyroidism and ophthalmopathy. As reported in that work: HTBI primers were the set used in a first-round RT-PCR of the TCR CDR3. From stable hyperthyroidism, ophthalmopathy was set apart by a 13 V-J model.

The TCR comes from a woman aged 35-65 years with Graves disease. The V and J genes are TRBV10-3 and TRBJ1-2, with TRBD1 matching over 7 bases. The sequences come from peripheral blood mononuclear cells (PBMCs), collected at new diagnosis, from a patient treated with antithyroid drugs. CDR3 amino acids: CAISEAQGVIYYGYTF. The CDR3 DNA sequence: TGTGCCATCAGTGAGGCCCAGGGGGTAATTTACTATGGCTACACCTTC.